In this sample, the clone carrying this TCR beta chain turned up a few times. This specimen belongs to a study of T-cell reconstitution after alpha-beta-depleted transplantation in children. Unique molecular identifiers featured in how the TCRbeta library was prepared. One entry per CDR3 protein results from TCRdb running MiXCR on the PCR reads. The sample includes 250,000 to 300,000 distinct CDR3 sequences, approximately 9.6% seen only once; the top ten take around a tenth. J gave up 6 bases and V 2 bases, and 7 bases lay outside the gene matches. The CDR3 totals 15 residues. This clonotype was obtained from a human donor who donated a stem cell graft to a child with SCID. The source material was PBMCs from the stem cell graft donor, sampled from the stem cell graft. The chain carries TRBV12-3 or TRBV12-4 and TRBJ2-3, with 8 bases aligning to TRBD2. The CDR3 loop is CASSLLRGATDTQYF. The CDR3, as DNA: TGTGCCAGCAGTTTATTGCGGGGGGCCACTGATACGCAGTATTTT.